These 22 T cell receptor beta chains came from one sample sequenced in a study of OX40 agonist ivuxolimab in advanced cancers. The library was prepared using the immunoSEQ multiplex PCR assay. TCRdb stores this immuneACCESS table with in-frame sequences only. Part of the clones is absent; in the studies checked, under half of the shortfall reflects unresolved V genes, and no reason is known for the rest. The sample includes tens of thousands of clones, with approximately 80% observed a single time. 5.5% to 6% of the sample lies in the top ten. Source: CD4+ or CD8+ T cells sorted from blood, taken in a trial of the OX40 agonist ivuxolimab. The receptor source for this set is an adult with an advanced solid tumor such as melanoma, head and neck, liver or kidney cancer.

There are a few counts of this clone. The rearrangement links TRBV28 to TRBJ1-2; 7 bases map to TRBD1. The CDR3 has 14 residues. J gave up 8 bases and V 3 bases, and 9 bases lay outside the gene matches. The germline V gene has CDR1 MDHEN and CDR2 SYDVKM. CDR3 region: CASSLAQGTWGYTF. The CDR3 region has the DNA TGTGCCAGCAGTTTGGCACAGGGGACTTGGGGCTACACCTTC.

This sequence joins TRBV5-8 and TRBJ2-1, with TRBD1 identical over 9 bases. The germline CDR1 and CDR2 sequences are SGHTS and YDEGEE. The CDR3 contains 15 residues. With V trimmed by 4 bases and J by 7 bases, 9 bases remained unmatched. The DNA of the CDR3 is TGTGCCAGCAGCCCCCCGGGACAGGGTATTAATGAGCAGTTCTTC. As protein: CASSPPGQGINEQFF. Full variable domain (remainder filled in from reference TRBV5-8 and TRBJ2-1): EAGVTQSPTHLIKTRGQQATLRCSPISGHTSVYWYQQALGLGLQFLLWYDEGEERNRGNFPPRFSGRQFPNYSSELNVNALELEDSALYLCASSPPGQGINEQFFGPGTRLTVL.

The J gene is TRBJ2-7, the V gene TRBV7-8; D is possibly TRBD1 or TRBD2 (7 bases each). Germline V gene lookup returns CDR1 SGHVS and CDR2 FQNEAQ. The CDR3 runs 17 residues. V lost 1 base to trimming and J lost 4 bases, with 20 bases between them. Here the CDR3 reads CASSLVAGRQDRYEQYF. The CDR3 nucleotides read TGTGCCAGCAGCTTAGTAGCGGGCCGCCAGGACAGGTACGAGCAGTACTTC.

V usage is TRBV28 and J usage is TRBJ1-5, with a tentative D call TRBD1 (5 bases). The V and J ends lost 4 bases and 9 bases respectively, with 19 bases between them. The CDR3 contains 15 residues. Germline CDR1 reads MDHEN; CDR2 reads SYDVKM. The CDR3 DNA sequence: TGTGCCAGCAGTTATTTCCCCCGCGGGCAGGGGCCCCAGCATTTT. Translated: CASSYFPRGQGPQHF.

The V gene is TRBV9, the J gene TRBJ1-6; D is unresolved. CDR3 length: 20 residues. CDR1 SGDLS and CDR2 YYNGEE come from the germline V gene. The V end was cut by 0 bases, the J end by 0 bases, with 19 bases between. CDR3 region: CASSVVPGNQFSSYNSPLHF. CDR3 nucleotide sequence: TGTGCCAGCAGCGTAGTGCCGGGGAACCAATTTAGCTCCTATAATTCACCCCTCCACTTT.

The chain has TRBV7-2 and TRBJ1-2; perhaps TRBD1 as D (5 bases). This CDR3 spans 15 amino acids. V dropped 0 bases and J dropped 8 bases, with 16 bases sitting between them. Looked up from germline, CDR1 is SGHTA and CDR2 is FQGNSA. The CDR3 sequence is CASSLARGANLGYTF. DNA of the CDR3: TGTGCCAGCAGCTTAGCAAGAGGGGCCAACTTAGGCTACACCTTC.

The J gene is TRBJ2-2, the V gene TRBV27; no definite D call. In germline, CDR1 is MNHEY, CDR2 SMNVEV (reference sequence). This CDR3 is 14 amino acids long. V lost 2 bases and J 3 bases, leaving 7 bases between the germline ends. The CDR3 DNA reads TGTGCCAGCAGTTTAACCCTTTACACCGGGGAGCTGTTTTTT. It codes for CASSLTLYTGELFF.

This clone has just one count. The chain combines TRBV28 with TRBJ2-7, with D tentatively TRBD1 or TRBD2 (8 bases each). Trimming stripped 5 bases from V and 2 bases from J, with 16 bases between. The CDR3 totals 15 residues. Germline CDR1 and CDR2: MDHEN and SYDVKM. The CDR3 nucleotides are TGTGCCAGCAGTCGAGCGGGGGACAGGACCTACGAGCAGTACGTC. It translates to CASSRAGDRTYEQYV.

This clone came up a few times. This sequence joins TRBV4-2 and TRBJ1-4; D call uncertain. Trimming removed 4 bases from V and 0 bases from J, with 9 bases in between. The germline CDR1 and CDR2 sequences are LGHNA and YNFKEQ. This CDR3 region has 15 residues. CDR3 in amino acids: CASSPAQTTNEKLFF. The CDR3 DNA is TGTGCCAGCAGCCCCGCGCAGACAACTAATGAAAAACTGTTTTTT.

The V call is TRBV15, the J call TRBJ2-7; D is unclear. Germline V gene sequence: CDR1 LNHNV, CDR2 YYDKDF (reference sequence). V lost 1 base, J lost 3 bases, and 13 bases lay in between. The CDR3 runs to 15 residues. DNA for the CDR3: TGTGCCACCAGCAGAGCTTCCGGAGCCCTCTACGAGCAGTACGTC. Its protein product is CATSRASGALYEQYV.

The V and J genes are TRBV29-1 and TRBJ2-1; D is undetermined. There are 10 residues in the CDR3. Between the trimmed V and J ends, which lost 2 bases and 10 bases, there was a span of 6 bases. CDR1 and CDR2 (germline): SQVTM, ANQGSEA. CDR3: CSVELGEQFF. For the CDR3, the DNA is TGCAGCGTTGAACTTGGGGAGCAGTTCTTC.

This clone was observed a handful of times. The chain couples TRBV11-2 to TRBJ2-1, with TRBD1 as a possible D gene (6 bases). Germline V lookup: CDR1 SGHAT, CDR2 FQNNGV. The CDR3 runs 16 residues. Trimming stripped 0 bases from V and 2 bases from J, with 11 bases between. In nucleotides, the CDR3 is TGTGCCAGCAGCTTAGAGGGAACAGGGCCCTACAATGAGCAGTTCTTC. It specifies CASSLEGTGPYNEQFF. Full variable domain (outside the CDR3, taken from reference TRBV11-2 and TRBJ2-1): EAGVAQSPRYKIIEKRQSVAFWCNPISGHATLYWYQQILGQGPKLLIQFQNNGVVDDSQLPKDRFSAERLKGVDSTLKIQPAKLEDSAVYLCASSLEGTGPYNEQFFGPGTRLTVL.

This clone was recorded once. The chain carries TRBV5-1 and TRBJ2-3; TRBD1 agrees at 8 bases. Germline CDR1 reads SGHRS; CDR2 reads YFSETQ. This CDR3 spans 14 amino acids. Losses at the gene ends were 5 bases for V and 5 bases for J; bases not matched to a gene: 7. Here the CDR3 reads CASSSGGNVDTQYF. CDR3 in DNA: TGCGCCAGCAGTTCAGGGGGCAATGTAGATACGCAGTATTTT.

The chain links TRBV7-2 to TRBJ2-7, with a possible D match to TRBD1 (6 bases). The CDR3 covers 14 residues. Trimming took off 6 bases at V and 2 bases at J, with 14 bases between the two ends. The germline gives CDR1 SGHTA, CDR2 FQGNSA. CDR3 in amino acids: CASSRTEPPYEQYF. The CDR3 coding sequence is TGTGCCAGCAGTCGGACAGAACCTCCCTACGAGCAGTACTTC.

J is TRBJ2-1 and V is TRBV18; D unclear. This CDR3 is 14 amino acids long. Trimming took 5 bases from V and 7 from J, leaving 15 bases between them. Per the germline V gene, CDR1 is KGHSH and CDR2 is LQKENI. Here the CDR3 reads CASSADRARNEQFF. The CDR3 DNA is TGTGCCAGCTCAGCAGACCGGGCCCGAAATGAGCAGTTCTTC.

This clone was recorded once. J is TRBJ2-2 and V is TRBV13, with 7 bases that match TRBD1. J lost 2 bases, V lost 1 base, and 4 bases had no gene match. CDR1 and CDR2 (germline): PRHDT, FYEKMQ (reference sequence). This CDR3 has 16 amino acids. The CDR3 region has the DNA TGTGCCAGCAGCTTAGTTGGGACAGCAAACACCGGGGAGCTGTTTTTT. It yields the protein CASSLVGTANTGELFF. The full variable domain, its missing parts supplied by reference TRBV13 and TRBJ2-2, is AAGVIQSPRHLIKEKRETATLKCYPIPRHDTVYWYQQGPGQDPQFLISFYEKMQSDKGSIPDRFSAQQFSDYHSELNMSSLELGDSALYFCASSLVGTANTGELFFGEGSRLTVL.

CDR3: CASSQPPRDGYTF. Here the CDR3 DNA reads TGTGCCAGTAGTCAACCCCCTCGGGATGGCTACACCTTC. This chain connects TRBV19 to TRBJ1-2; no clear D. The CDR3 extends over 13 amino acids. The germline V gene has CDR1 LNHDA and CDR2 SQIVND (reference sequence). The V end was cut by 5 bases, the J end by 6 bases, with 13 bases between.

This sequence joins TRBV7-3 and TRBJ2-1, with D perhaps matching TRBD1 or TRBD2 (5 bases each). Trimming removed 8 bases from V and 7 bases from J, with 18 bases in between. The CDR3 contains 14 residues. CDR1 SGHTA and CDR2 FQGTGA come from the germline V gene. The CDR3 bases are TGTGCCAGCTCCGGGACCGAGGGCGGAAATGAGCAGTTCTTC. Protein: CASSGTEGGNEQFF.

The chain combines TRBV30 with TRBJ1-5; D ambiguous. The CDR3 is 14 residues long. V was clipped by 3 bases and J by 4 bases, with 13 bases between them. Looked up from germline, CDR1 is GTSNPN and CDR2 is SVGIG (reference sequence). The CDR3 loop reads CAWSPELGNQPQHF. For the CDR3, the DNA is TGTGCCTGGAGCCCCGAGTTGGGGAATCAGCCCCAGCATTTT.

The chain joins TRBV7-3 to TRBJ1-6; D ambiguous. The CDR3 is made up of 12 amino acids. The V end lost 3 bases, the J end lost 7 bases, and 4 bases lay between the germline ends. Germline values: CDR1 SGHTA, CDR2 FQGTGA. CDR3 sequence reads: CASSLGNSPLHF. The CDR3, as DNA: TGTGCCAGCAGCTTGGGGAATTCACCCCTCCACTTT.

The rearrangement joins TRBV2 to TRBJ2-1; 9 positions match TRBD2. CDR1 SNHLY and CDR2 FYNNEI come from the germline V gene. V gave up 6 bases and J gave up 8 bases; unmatched junction bases: 20. The CDR3 covers 18 residues. The CDR3 sequence: CASRLSWLAGKRGHEQFF. The CDR3 bases are TGTGCCAGCAGGCTTTCCTGGCTAGCGGGAAAAAGGGGCCATGAGCAGTTCTTC.

This clone showed up just a few times. The CDR3 ends on some other residue instead of the conserved phenylalanine or tryptophan, so this is likely a read error. No DNA is shown, since the ends of the CDR3 on it are uncertain; the CDR3 is the one TCRdb lists. This sequence joins TRBV25-1 and TRBJ2-7. Both ends counted, the CDR3 spans 10 residues. Germline V gene data show CDR1 as MGHDK and CDR2 as SYGVNS. CDR3 loop: CAIKGKGRSH.